The rows below give T cell receptor beta chains drawn from one sample of a study of blood T cell repertoires in COVID-19. Measured with immunoSEQ multiplex PCR; TCRdb has only the in-frame clones, and not every one. Here the sample spans 150,000 to 200,000 clones, around 75% being singletons. The sequenced sample was peripheral blood. These receptor sequences come from a woman in her thirties or forties with COVID-19, enrolled during active disease. The CDR3 runs from the conserved cysteine through the conserved F or W. D genes are given only for firm matches. For some rows the clone size is stated as once, few or many, or as a class when expanded; others skip it.

clone size: .; J gene: TRBJ1-2; D gene: TRBD1; V gene: TRBV7-3; CDR3 length: 17; CDR3 DNA: TGTGCCAGCAGCGGGGGACAGGGGTACGGAGATGGCTATGGCTACACCTTC; CDR3 protein: CASSGGQGYGDGYGYTF
clone size: .; J gene: TRBJ1-4; D gene: .; V gene: TRBV30; CDR3 length: 11; CDR3 DNA: TGTGCCTGGGCTTACTATGAAAAACTGTTTTTT; CDR3 protein: CAWAYYEKLFF
clone size: .; J gene: TRBJ1-4; D gene: .; V gene: TRBV30; CDR3 length: 17; CDR3 DNA: TGTGCCTGGAGTGCCATTGGTAGGGGTACCGGTAATGAAAAACTGTTTTTT; CDR3 protein: CAWSAIGRGTGNEKLFF
clone size: once; J gene: TRBJ2-2; D gene: TRBD2; V gene: TRBV4-2; CDR3 length: 19; CDR3 DNA: TGTGCCAGCAGCCAAGAGTTAGGAGCGGGAGGGCCCGTCACCGGGGAGCTGTTTTTT; CDR3 protein: CASSQELGAGGPVTGELFF
clone size: .; J gene: TRBJ2-3; D gene: TRBD2; V gene: TRBV10-3; CDR3 length: 15; CDR3 DNA: TGTGCCATCAGTATTCAAGTAGCGGGAGTCGACACGCAGTATTTT; CDR3 protein: CAISIQVAGVDTQYF
clone size: once; J gene: TRBJ2-3; D gene: TRBD2; V gene: TRBV6-6; CDR3 length: 15; CDR3 DNA: TGTGCCAGCAGTTACTCAGGACTAGCGGCAGATACGCAGTATTTT; CDR3 protein: CASSYSGLAADTQYF
clone size: .; J gene: TRBJ2-3; D gene: .; V gene: TRBV7-9; CDR3 length: 15; CDR3 DNA: TGTGCCAGCATACTTTTAGGGGGGGTCACAGATACGCAGTATTTT; CDR3 protein: CASILLGGVTDTQYF
clone size: .; J gene: TRBJ2-7; D gene: TRBD1; V gene: TRBV28; CDR3 length: 15; CDR3 DNA: TGTGCCAGCCGCCCCTCCGGGACAGGGGAACACGAGCAGTACTTC; CDR3 protein: CASRPSGTGEHEQYF
clone size: .; J gene: TRBJ2-7; D gene: TRBD1; V gene: TRBV2; CDR3 length: 12; CDR3 DNA: TGTGCCAGCAGTGTTACTTGGACAGGACAGTACTTC; CDR3 protein: CASSVTWTGQYF
clone size: .; J gene: TRBJ1-4; D gene: .; V gene: TRBV2; CDR3 length: 17; CDR3 DNA: TGTGCCAGCAGTGAAGGAGGGAAAATCGGGGGTTATGAAAAACTGTTTTTT; CDR3 protein: CASSEGGKIGGYEKLFF
clone size: .; J gene: TRBJ2-3; D gene: .; V gene: TRBV5-8; CDR3 length: 14; CDR3 DNA: TGTGCCAGCTCAGAGGCTCTTAGCACAGATACGCAGTATTTT; CDR3 protein: CASSEALSTDTQYF
clone size: .; J gene: TRBJ2-1; D gene: .; V gene: TRBV12-3/TRBV12-4; CDR3 length: 12; CDR3 DNA: TGTGCCAGCAGTCGTAGCGGAAATGAGCAGTTCTTC; CDR3 protein: CASSRSGNEQFF
clone size: .; J gene: TRBJ2-2; D gene: TRBD1; V gene: TRBV28; CDR3 length: 16; CDR3 DNA: TGTGCCAGCAGTCATCGAGGACAGGGGAACACCGGGGAGCTGTTTTTT; CDR3 protein: CASSHRGQGNTGELFF
clone size: .; J gene: TRBJ1-5; D gene: TRBD1; V gene: TRBV6-5; CDR3 length: 14; CDR3 DNA: TGTGCCAGCAGTTACTACAGGGGGAGTCAGCCCCAGCATTTT; CDR3 protein: CASSYYRGSQPQHF
clone size: .; J gene: TRBJ1-6; D gene: TRBD1; V gene: TRBV6-1; CDR3 length: 15; CDR3 DNA: TGTGCCAGCAGTGTCGGACAGGGTACCAATTCACCCCTCCACTTT; CDR3 protein: CASSVGQGTNSPLHF
clone size: .; J gene: TRBJ2-4; D gene: TRBD2; V gene: TRBV2; CDR3 length: 19; CDR3 DNA: TGTGCCAGCAGGCCTCCGGGTTTAGCGGGAGGAAAGGCCAAAAACATTCAGTACTTC; CDR3 protein: CASRPPGLAGGKAKNIQYF
clone size: .; J gene: TRBJ1-5; D gene: .; V gene: TRBV6-5; CDR3 length: 15; CDR3 DNA: TGTGCCAGCGCCCCAGAAATTTATAGCAATCAGCCCCAGCATTTT; CDR3 protein: CASAPEIYSNQPQHF
clone size: .; J gene: TRBJ1-5; D gene: TRBD1; V gene: TRBV5-1; CDR3 length: 14; CDR3 DNA: TGCGCCAGAGGTAACAGGGGACGCAATCAGCCCCAGCATTTT; CDR3 protein: CARGNRGRNQPQHF
clone size: .; J gene: TRBJ2-7; D gene: .; V gene: TRBV5-1; CDR3 length: 13; CDR3 DNA: TGCGCCAGCAAGACAGACGTCGAATACGAGCAGTACTTC; CDR3 protein: CASKTDVEYEQYF
clone size: .; J gene: TRBJ1-1; D gene: .; V gene: TRBV7-6; CDR3 length: 17; CDR3 DNA: TGTGCCAGCAGCTTAACGCGGACACTTACGATGAACACTGAAGCTTTCTTT; CDR3 protein: CASSLTRTLTMNTEAFF
clone size: .; J gene: TRBJ1-2; D gene: TRBD1; V gene: TRBV5-1; CDR3 length: 12; CDR3 DNA: TGCGCCAGCAGCGGACAGGGTTCGGGCTACACCTTC; CDR3 protein: CASSGQGSGYTF
clone size: once; J gene: TRBJ1-4; D gene: TRBD1; V gene: TRBV5-1; CDR3 length: 16; CDR3 DNA: TGCGCCAGCAGCTCCGGGACAGGGGCGCCCAGGGAAAAACTGTTTTTT; CDR3 protein: CASSSGTGAPREKLFF
clone size: .; J gene: TRBJ2-2; D gene: TRBD2; V gene: TRBV7-6; CDR3 length: 18; CDR3 DNA: TGTGCCAGCAGTTATGGACTAGCGGGAGGAGTCAACACCGGGGAGCTGTTTTTT; CDR3 protein: CASSYGLAGGVNTGELFF
clone size: .; J gene: TRBJ2-7; D gene: TRBD2; V gene: TRBV4-3; CDR3 length: 15; CDR3 DNA: TGCGCCAGCAGCCAAGCCTCTAGCGGATACTACGAGCAGTACTTC; CDR3 protein: CASSQASSGYYEQYF
clone size: .; J gene: TRBJ1-5; D gene: TRBD1; V gene: TRBV9; CDR3 length: 15; CDR3 DNA: TGTGCCAGCAGCGTTTCAGGGGGCAACAATCAGCCCCAGCATTTT; CDR3 protein: CASSVSGGNNQPQHF
clone size: .; J gene: TRBJ1-1; D gene: .; V gene: TRBV9; CDR3 length: 13; CDR3 DNA: TGTGCCAGCAGCGCCACAACGAACACTGAAGCTTTCTTT; CDR3 protein: CASSATTNTEAFF
clone size: .; J gene: TRBJ2-3; D gene: .; V gene: TRBV29-1; CDR3 length: 12; CDR3 DNA: TGCAGCGTTGAACAGGCAGCAGATACGCAGTATTTT; CDR3 protein: CSVEQAADTQYF
clone size: .; J gene: TRBJ2-3; D gene: TRBD2; V gene: TRBV7-3; CDR3 length: 14; CDR3 DNA: TGTGCCAGCAAGCCCGGGGGGAGCACAGATACGCAGTATTTT; CDR3 protein: CASKPGGSTDTQYF
clone size: once; J gene: TRBJ2-3; D gene: .; V gene: TRBV4-1; CDR3 length: 15; CDR3 DNA: TGCGCCAGCAGCCAAGATTCGCGCCTCACAGATACGCAGTATTTT; CDR3 protein: CASSQDSRLTDTQYF
clone size: .; J gene: TRBJ2-6; D gene: .; V gene: TRBV9; CDR3 length: 18; CDR3 DNA: TGTGCCAGCAGCGTTGTTGGCTTGGTGGGCCCTGGGGCCAACGTCCTGACTTTC; CDR3 protein: CASSVVGLVGPGANVLTF
clone size: .; J gene: TRBJ1-1; D gene: .; V gene: TRBV7-2; CDR3 length: 15; CDR3 DNA: TGTGCCAGCAGCTTAGTGCCGGGGTTGACGACTGAAGCTTTCTTT; CDR3 protein: CASSLVPGLTTEAFF
clone size: .; J gene: TRBJ2-1; D gene: TRBD2; V gene: TRBV10-3; CDR3 length: 15; CDR3 DNA: TGTGCCATCAGTGATTGGGCGGGGGGGCAAAATGAGCAGTTCTTC; CDR3 protein: CAISDWAGGQNEQFF
clone size: .; J gene: TRBJ1-1; D gene: .; V gene: TRBV7-9; CDR3 length: 13; CDR3 DNA: TGTGCCAGCAGCTTAGTCTTGGCTACTGAAGCTTTCTTT; CDR3 protein: CASSLVLATEAFF
clone size: .; J gene: TRBJ2-7; D gene: TRBD2; V gene: TRBV5-1; CDR3 length: 18; CDR3 DNA: TGCGCCAGCTCCACCGGGACTAGCGGGAGTCAGGTCTCGTACGAGCAGTACTTC; CDR3 protein: CASSTGTSGSQVSYEQYF
clone size: .; J gene: TRBJ1-2; D gene: TRBD1; V gene: TRBV6-1; CDR3 length: 14; CDR3 DNA: TGTGCCAGCAGTGAAGATAGACAGGGGTATGGCTACACCTTC; CDR3 protein: CASSEDRQGYGYTF
clone size: .; J gene: TRBJ2-1; D gene: TRBD2; V gene: TRBV5-1; CDR3 length: 18; CDR3 DNA: TGCGCCAGCAGCTTGCGTTCGACTAGCCCTAGCTCCTACAATGAGCAGTTCTTC; CDR3 protein: CASSLRSTSPSSYNEQFF
clone size: .; J gene: TRBJ1-1; D gene: .; V gene: TRBV18; CDR3 length: 13; CDR3 DNA: TGTGCCAGCTCACCACCGCAGGCCACTGAAGCTTTCTTT; CDR3 protein: CASSPPQATEAFF
clone size: .; J gene: TRBJ2-5; D gene: TRBD2; V gene: TRBV5-4; CDR3 length: 15; CDR3 DNA: TGTGCCAGCAGCCCACCCGGGACTAGCGAGAAGACCCAGTACTTC; CDR3 protein: CASSPPGTSEKTQYF
clone size: .; J gene: TRBJ2-1; D gene: .; V gene: TRBV5-6; CDR3 length: 15; CDR3 DNA: TGTGCCAGCAGCTTTGACGGCGGGTCTTACAATGAGCAGTTCTTC; CDR3 protein: CASSFDGGSYNEQFF
clone size: .; J gene: TRBJ1-3; D gene: TRBD1; V gene: TRBV4-1; CDR3 length: 15; CDR3 DNA: TGCGCCAGCAGGGTTAGGACAGGCACCGAAAACACCATATATTTT; CDR3 protein: CASRVRTGTENTIYF
clone size: few; J gene: TRBJ1-3; D gene: .; V gene: TRBV9; CDR3 length: 13; CDR3 DNA: TGTGCCAGCAGCGTGGAAGGGGTAAACACCATATATTTT; CDR3 protein: CASSVEGVNTIYF
clone size: .; J gene: TRBJ1-2; D gene: .; V gene: TRBV14; CDR3 length: 13; CDR3 DNA: TGTGCCAGCAGCCAAGTAACGGACTATGGCTACACCTTC; CDR3 protein: CASSQVTDYGYTF
clone size: once; J gene: TRBJ2-5; D gene: TRBD2; V gene: TRBV6-5; CDR3 length: 15; CDR3 DNA: TGTGCCAGCAGTTACTATCGGGGGGGCCAAGAGACCCAGTACTTC; CDR3 protein: CASSYYRGGQETQYF